This TCR beta chain was documented in a study of brain T cells in children with intractable seizures. Overall study findings and caveats: Pre- and post-surgery blood differed in depth, so pre-surgery absences may be undersampling. Only CDR3 sequence similarity suggested viral specificity, without known HCMV serostatus.

J was trimmed by 5 bases and V by 4 bases; bases with no gene match: 9. The CDR3 has 15 residues. From germline, CDR1 is MDHEN and CDR2 SYDVKM. Documented time point: blood from clinic visit 5 months post-surgery; TSC patient then seizure free. Surgery cases with the highest brain T cell transcript signatures were chosen for sequencing. Patients received at least one anti-epileptic drug before surgery. Method: immunoSEQ multiplex PCR; TCRdb's copy keeps in-frame clones and lacks some. Of 340,000 or so clones listed, about 93% are singletons. Concerning this clone: What it recognizes is unknown.

The starting material was peripheral blood, obtained less than 6 months after surgery. This rearrangement joins TRBV28 to TRBJ2-7; 9 bases match TRBD1. This TCR was sampled from a boy in the first two years of life with tuberous sclerosis and intractable seizures. The CDR3 spells CASSSLGTGWNEQYF. CDR3 DNA: TGTGCCAGCAGTTCTCTTGGGACAGGGTGGAACGAGCAGTACTTC.